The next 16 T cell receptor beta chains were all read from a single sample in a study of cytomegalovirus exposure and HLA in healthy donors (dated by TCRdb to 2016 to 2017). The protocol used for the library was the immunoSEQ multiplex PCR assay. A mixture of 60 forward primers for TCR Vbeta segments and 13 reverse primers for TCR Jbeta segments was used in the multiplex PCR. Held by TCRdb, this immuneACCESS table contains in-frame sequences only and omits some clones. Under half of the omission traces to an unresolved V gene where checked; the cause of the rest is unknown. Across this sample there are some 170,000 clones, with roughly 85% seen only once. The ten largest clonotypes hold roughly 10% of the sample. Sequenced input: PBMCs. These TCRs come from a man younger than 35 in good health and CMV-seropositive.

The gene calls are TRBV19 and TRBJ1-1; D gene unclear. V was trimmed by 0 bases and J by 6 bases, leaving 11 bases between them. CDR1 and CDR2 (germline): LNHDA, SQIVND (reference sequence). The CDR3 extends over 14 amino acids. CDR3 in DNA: TGTGCCAGTAGTATAGAGGAGTTGAGCCCTGAAGCTTTCTTT. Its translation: CASSIEELSPEAFF.

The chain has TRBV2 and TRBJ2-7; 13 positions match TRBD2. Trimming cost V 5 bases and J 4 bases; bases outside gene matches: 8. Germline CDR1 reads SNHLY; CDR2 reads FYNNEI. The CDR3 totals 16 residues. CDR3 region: CASSITWTSGSYEQYF. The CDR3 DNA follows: TGTGCCAGCAGTATAACCTGGACTAGCGGGAGTTACGAGCAGTACTTC.

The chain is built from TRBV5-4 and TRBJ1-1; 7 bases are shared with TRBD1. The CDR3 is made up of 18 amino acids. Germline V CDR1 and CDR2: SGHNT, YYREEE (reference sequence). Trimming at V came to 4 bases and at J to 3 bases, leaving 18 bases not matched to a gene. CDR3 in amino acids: CASSQDYPIWTGYTEAFF. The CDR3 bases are TGTGCCAGCAGCCAAGATTACCCCATTTGGACAGGATACACTGAAGCTTTCTTT.

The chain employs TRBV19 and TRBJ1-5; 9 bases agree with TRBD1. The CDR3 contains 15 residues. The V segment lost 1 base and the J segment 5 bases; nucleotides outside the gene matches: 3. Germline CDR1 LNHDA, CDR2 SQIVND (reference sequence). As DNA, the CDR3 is TGTGCCAGTAGTATAGTTGGGACAGGGTATCAGCCCCAGCATTTT. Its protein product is CASSIVGTGYQPQHF.

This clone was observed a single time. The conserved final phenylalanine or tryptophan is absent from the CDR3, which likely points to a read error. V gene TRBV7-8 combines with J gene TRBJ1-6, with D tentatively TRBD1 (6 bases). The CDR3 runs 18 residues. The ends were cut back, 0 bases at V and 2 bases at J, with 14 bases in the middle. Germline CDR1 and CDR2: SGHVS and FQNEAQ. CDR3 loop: CASSLAALGQTYNSPLHL. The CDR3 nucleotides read TGTGCCAGCAGCTTAGCGGCCCTCGGACAGACCTATAATTCACCCCTCCACCTT.

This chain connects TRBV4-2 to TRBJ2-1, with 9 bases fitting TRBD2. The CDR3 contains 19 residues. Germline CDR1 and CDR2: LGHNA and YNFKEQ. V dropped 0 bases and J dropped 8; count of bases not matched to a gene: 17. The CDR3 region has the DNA TGTGCCAGCAGCCAAGAGGTTCCTAGCGGGACCCCCTCCAGGTATGAGCAGTTCTTC. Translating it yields CASSQEVPSGTPSRYEQFF.

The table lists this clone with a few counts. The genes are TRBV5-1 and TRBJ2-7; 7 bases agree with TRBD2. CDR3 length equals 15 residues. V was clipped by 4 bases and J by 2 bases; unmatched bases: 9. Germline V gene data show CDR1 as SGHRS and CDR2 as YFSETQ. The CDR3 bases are TGCGCCAGCAGCCATGGACTAGTGGGGACCTACGAGCAGTACTTC. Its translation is CASSHGLVGTYEQYF.

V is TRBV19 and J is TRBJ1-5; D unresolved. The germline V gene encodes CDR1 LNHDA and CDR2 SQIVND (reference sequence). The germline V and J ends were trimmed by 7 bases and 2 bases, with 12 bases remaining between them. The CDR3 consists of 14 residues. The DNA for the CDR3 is TGTGCCAGTATTGGACTTCGGGGCAATCAGCCCCAGCATTTT. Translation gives CASIGLRGNQPQHF.

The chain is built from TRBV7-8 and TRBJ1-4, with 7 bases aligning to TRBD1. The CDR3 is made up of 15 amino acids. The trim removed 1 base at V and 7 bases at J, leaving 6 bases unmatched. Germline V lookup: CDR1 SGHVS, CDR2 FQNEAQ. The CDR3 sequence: CASSLVGGGGEKLFF. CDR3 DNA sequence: TGTGCCAGCAGCTTAGTAGGGGGCGGTGGTGAAAAACTGTTTTTT.

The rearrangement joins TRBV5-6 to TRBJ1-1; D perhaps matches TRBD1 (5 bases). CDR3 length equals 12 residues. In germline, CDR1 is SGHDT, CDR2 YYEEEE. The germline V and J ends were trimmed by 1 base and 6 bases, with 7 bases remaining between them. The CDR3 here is CASSLRRAEAFF. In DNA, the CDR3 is TGTGCCAGCAGCTTGCGCAGGGCTGAAGCTTTCTTT.

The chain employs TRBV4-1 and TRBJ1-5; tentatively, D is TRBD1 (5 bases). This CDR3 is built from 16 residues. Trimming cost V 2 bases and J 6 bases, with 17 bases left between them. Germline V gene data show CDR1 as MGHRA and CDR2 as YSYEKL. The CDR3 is CASSQNPPGESQPQHF. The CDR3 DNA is TGCGCCAGCAGCCAAAACCCGCCGGGGGAAAGTCAGCCCCAGCATTTT.

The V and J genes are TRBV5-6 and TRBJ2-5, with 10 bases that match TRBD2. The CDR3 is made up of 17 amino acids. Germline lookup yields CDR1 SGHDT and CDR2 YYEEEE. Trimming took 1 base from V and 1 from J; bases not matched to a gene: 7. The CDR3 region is CASSLLSSGSFQETQYF. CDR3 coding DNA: TGTGCCAGCAGCTTGCTGTCTAGCGGGAGCTTCCAAGAGACCCAGTACTTC.

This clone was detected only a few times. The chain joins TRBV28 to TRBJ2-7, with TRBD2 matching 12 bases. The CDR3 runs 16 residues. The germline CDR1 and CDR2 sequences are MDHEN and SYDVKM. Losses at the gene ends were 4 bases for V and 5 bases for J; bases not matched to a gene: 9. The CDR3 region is CASSSSSGRAGNEQYF. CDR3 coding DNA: TGTGCCAGCAGTTCCTCTAGCGGGAGGGCCGGGAACGAGCAGTACTTC.

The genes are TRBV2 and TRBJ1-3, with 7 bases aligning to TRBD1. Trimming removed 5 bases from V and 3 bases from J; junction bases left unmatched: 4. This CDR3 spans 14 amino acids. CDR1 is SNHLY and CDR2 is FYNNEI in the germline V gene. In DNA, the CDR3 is TGTGCCAGCAGTCCGGACAGGTATGGAAACACCATATATTTT. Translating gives CASSPDRYGNTIYF.

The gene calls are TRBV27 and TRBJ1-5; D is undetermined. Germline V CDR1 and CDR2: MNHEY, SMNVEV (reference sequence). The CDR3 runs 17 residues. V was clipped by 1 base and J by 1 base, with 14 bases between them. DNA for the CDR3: TGTGCCAGCAGTTTATTTGGTCAACTAGGGAGCAATCAGCCCCAGCATTTT. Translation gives CASSLFGQLGSNQPQHF.

The CDR3 loop reads CASSPGLSSTDTQYF. The CDR3 coding sequence is TGCGCCAGCAGCCCGGGGTTATCTAGCACAGATACGCAGTATTTT. V gene TRBV5-1 combines with J gene TRBJ2-3, with TRBD2 as a possible D gene (5 bases). The CDR3 is made up of 15 amino acids. V was clipped by 4 bases and J by 0 bases, with 12 bases between them. CDR1 is SGHRS and CDR2 is YFSETQ in the germline V gene.